The 8 T cell receptor beta chains below come from one sample, sequenced in a study of CD8+CD57+ T cells in acquired aplastic anemia. The TCR beta profiling, which covered VDJ combination and CDR3 sequence, was carried out using genomic DNA as the template. One entry per CDR3 protein results from TCRdb running MiXCR on the reads. This table holds a few hundred thousand distinct CDR3 sequences, approximately 60% found once. Sequenced sample: sorted CD4+, CD8+, or CD8+CD57+ T cells (not recorded which) from PBMCs. The receptors come from a human donor in good health.

J is TRBJ1-5 and V is TRBV19; D uncertain. The CDR3 consists of 14 residues. The germline CDR1 and CDR2 sequences are LNHDA and SQIVND (reference sequence). The V end lost 0 bases, the J end lost 5 bases, and 8 bases lay between the germline ends. CDR3 coding DNA: TGTGCCAGTAGTATAGATAGGAAATATCAGCCCCAGCATTTT. Amino acid sequence: CASSIDRKYQPQHF. Looking up the rest from reference TRBV19 and TRBJ1-5 gives the full variable domain: DGGITQSPKYLFRKEGQNVTLSCEQNLNHDAMYWYRQDPGQGLRLIYYSQIVNDFQKGDIAEGYSVSREKKESFPLTVTSAQKNPTAFYLCASSIDRKYQPQHFGDGTRLSIL.

This sequence joins TRBV12-5 and TRBJ2-3; 9 nucleotides align to TRBD2. Germline-derived CDR1 and CDR2 are LGHNT and FRNRAP. CDR3 length equals 13 residues. CDR3 DNA sequence: TGTGCCAGCAGTTCGACTAGCGGCTATACGCAGTATTTT. As protein: CASSSTSGYTQYF. The complete variable domain, with remaining parts taken from reference TRBV12-5 and TRBJ2-3, reads DARVTQTPRHKVTEMGQEVTMRCQPILGHNTVFWYRQTMMQGLELLAYFRNRAPLDDSGMPKDRFSAEMPDATLATLKIQPSEPRDSAVYFCASSSTSGYTQYFGPGTRLTVL.

The chain links TRBV5-1 to TRBJ2-5, with TRBD2 matching 9 bases. Germline V gene lookup returns CDR1 SGHRS and CDR2 YFSETQ. The length of the CDR3 is 17 residues. V gave up 0 bases and J gave up 0 bases; unmatched junction bases: 6. CDR3 loop: CASSLATSGTYQETQYF. The CDR3 bases are TGCGCCAGCAGCTTGGCGACTAGCGGCACTTACCAAGAGACCCAGTACTTC.

This chain uses TRBV20-1 with TRBJ2-3, with TRBD1 as a possible D gene (6 bases). V lost 3 bases to trimming and J lost 0 bases, with 10 bases between them. The germline CDR1 and CDR2 sequences are DFQATT and SNEGSKA (reference sequence). This CDR3 contains 14 residues. This CDR3 reads CSARVGHSTDTQYF. The CDR3 DNA follows: TGCAGTGCTAGGGTGGGACATAGCACAGATACGCAGTATTTT.

This clonotype has a count of ten or more. This chain links TRBV9 with TRBJ2-1; the D is unclear. Trimming cost V 0 bases and J 7 bases, with 5 bases left between them. Germline CDR1 and CDR2: SGDLS and YYNGEE. This CDR3 is 12 amino acids long. CDR3 nucleotides: TGTGCCAGCAGCGTAGTTGAGAATGAGCAGTTCTTC. As protein: CASSVVENEQFF.

The chain links TRBV13 to TRBJ2-1; the match to TRBD1 covers 11 bases. V gave up 5 bases and J gave up 6 bases; unmatched junction bases: 6. This CDR3 is 15 amino acids long. In germline, CDR1 is PRHDT, CDR2 FYEKMQ (reference sequence). CDR3 DNA: TGTGCCAGCAGCCAGGGACAGGGGGGTTTCAATGAGCAGTTCTTC. It specifies CASSQGQGGFNEQFF.

The rearrangement links TRBV20-1 to TRBJ2-1; maybe TRBD2 (7 bases). Looked up from germline, CDR1 is DFQATT and CDR2 is SNEGSKA (reference sequence). This CDR3 has 15 residues. CDR3 in DNA: TGCAGCCTAGGGGGGGCTAGCGGAGGGTGGGGTGAGCAGTTCTTC. Protein product: CSLGGASGGWGEQFF.

The chain couples TRBV5-6 to TRBJ1-4, with TRBD1 matching over 9 bases. The CDR3 consists of 15 residues. Germline CDR1 SGHDT, CDR2 YYEEEE. V gave up 4 bases and J gave up 7 bases; unmatched junction bases: 8. The CDR3: CASSPRRQGVEKLFF. In DNA form, the CDR3 reads TGTGCCAGCAGCCCGAGGAGACAGGGGGTTGAAAAACTGTTTTTT.